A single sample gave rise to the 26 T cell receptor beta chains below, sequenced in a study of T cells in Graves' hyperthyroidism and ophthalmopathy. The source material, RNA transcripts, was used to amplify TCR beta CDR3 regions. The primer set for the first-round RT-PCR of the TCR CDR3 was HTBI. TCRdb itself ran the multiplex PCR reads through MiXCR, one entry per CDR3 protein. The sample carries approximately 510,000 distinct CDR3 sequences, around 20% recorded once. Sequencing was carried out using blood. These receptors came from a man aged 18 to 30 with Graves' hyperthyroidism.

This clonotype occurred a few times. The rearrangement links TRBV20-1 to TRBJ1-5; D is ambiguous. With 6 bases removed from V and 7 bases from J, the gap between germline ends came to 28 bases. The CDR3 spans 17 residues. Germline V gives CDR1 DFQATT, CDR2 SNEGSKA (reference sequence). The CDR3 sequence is CSAEPFYDKNSDQPQHF. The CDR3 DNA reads TGCAGTGCGGAGCCATTTTACGACAAAAACTCGGACCAGCCCCAGCATTTT.

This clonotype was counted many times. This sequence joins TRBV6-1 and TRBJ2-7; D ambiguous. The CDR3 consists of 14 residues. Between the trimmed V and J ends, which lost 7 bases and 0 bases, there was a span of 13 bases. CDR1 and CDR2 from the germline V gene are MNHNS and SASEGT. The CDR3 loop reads CASIGKGGSYEQYF. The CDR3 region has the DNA TGTGCCAGCATTGGGAAAGGCGGCTCCTACGAGCAGTACTTC.

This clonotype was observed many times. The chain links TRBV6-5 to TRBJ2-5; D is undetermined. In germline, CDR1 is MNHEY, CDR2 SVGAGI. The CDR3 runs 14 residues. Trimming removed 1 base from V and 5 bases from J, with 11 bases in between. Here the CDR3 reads CASSYFPPLETQYF. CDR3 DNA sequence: TGTGCCAGCAGTTACTTCCCTCCCTTGGAGACCCAGTACTTC.

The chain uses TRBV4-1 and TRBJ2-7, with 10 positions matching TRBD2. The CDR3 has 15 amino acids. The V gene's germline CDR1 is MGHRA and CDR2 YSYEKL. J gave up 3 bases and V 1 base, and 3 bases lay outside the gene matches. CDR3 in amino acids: CASSQGLAGRYEQYF. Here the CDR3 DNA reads TGCGCCAGCAGCCAAGGACTAGCGGGCCGCTACGAGCAGTACTTC.

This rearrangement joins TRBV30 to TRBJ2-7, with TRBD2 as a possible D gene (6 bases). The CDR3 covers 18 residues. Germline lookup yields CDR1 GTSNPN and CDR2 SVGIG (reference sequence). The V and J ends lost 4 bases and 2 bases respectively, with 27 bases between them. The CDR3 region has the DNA TGTGCCTGGAAACCGAAGACTCGGTTGGGGGGTAACCCCTACGAGCAGTACTTC. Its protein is CAWKPKTRLGGNPYEQYF.

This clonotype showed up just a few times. CDR3 sequence: CASSPGTGITEAFF. The DNA for the CDR3 is TGTGCCAGTAGTCCCGGGACAGGGATTACTGAAGCTTTCTTT. This sequence joins TRBV19 and TRBJ1-1, with 9 bases lining up with TRBD1. This CDR3 contains 14 residues. The ends lost 5 bases at V and 5 bases at J; junction bases unmatched: 6. Germline assignment: CDR1 LNHDA and CDR2 SQIVND (reference sequence).

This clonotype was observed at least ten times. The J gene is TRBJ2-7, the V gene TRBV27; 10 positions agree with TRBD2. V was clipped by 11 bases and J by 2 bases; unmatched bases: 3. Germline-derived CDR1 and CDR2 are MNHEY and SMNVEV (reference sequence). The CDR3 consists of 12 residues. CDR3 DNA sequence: TGTGCCGCCGGGACTAGCGCCTACGAGCAGTACTTC. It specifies CAAGTSAYEQYF.

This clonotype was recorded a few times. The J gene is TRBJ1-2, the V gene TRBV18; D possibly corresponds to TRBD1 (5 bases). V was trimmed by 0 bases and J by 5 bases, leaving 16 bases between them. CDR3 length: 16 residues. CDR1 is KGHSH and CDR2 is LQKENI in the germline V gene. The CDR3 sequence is CASSPPIPRVGYGYTF. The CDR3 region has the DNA TGTGCCAGCTCACCACCAATACCCAGGGTGGGGTATGGCTACACCTTC.

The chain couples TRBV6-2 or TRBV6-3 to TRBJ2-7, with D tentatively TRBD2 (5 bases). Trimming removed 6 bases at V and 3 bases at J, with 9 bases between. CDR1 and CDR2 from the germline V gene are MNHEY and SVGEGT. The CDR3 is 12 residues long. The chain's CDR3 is CASSDYSYEQYF. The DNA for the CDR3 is TGTGCCAGCAGCGACTATAGCTACGAGCAGTACTTC.

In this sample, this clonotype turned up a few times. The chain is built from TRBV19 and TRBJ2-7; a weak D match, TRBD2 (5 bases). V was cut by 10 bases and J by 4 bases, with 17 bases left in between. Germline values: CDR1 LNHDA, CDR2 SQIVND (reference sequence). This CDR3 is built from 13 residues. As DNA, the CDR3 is TGTGCCACCCTGGGCCCGGGAAGGTACGAGCAGTACTTC. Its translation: CATLGPGRYEQYF. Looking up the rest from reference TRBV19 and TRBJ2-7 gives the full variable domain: DGGITQSPKYLFRKEGQNVTLSCEQNLNHDAMYWYRQDPGQGLRLIYYSQIVNDFQKGDIAEGYSVSREKKESFPLTVTSAQKNPTAFYLCATLGPGRYEQYFGPGTRLTVT.

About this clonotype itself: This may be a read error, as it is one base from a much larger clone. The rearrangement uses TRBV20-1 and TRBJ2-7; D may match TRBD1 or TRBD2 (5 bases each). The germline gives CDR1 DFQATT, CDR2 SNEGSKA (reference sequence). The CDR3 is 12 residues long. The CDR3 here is CSAGLGVDEQCF. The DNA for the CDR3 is TGCAGTGCTGGACTGGGGGTCGACGAGCAGTGCTTC.

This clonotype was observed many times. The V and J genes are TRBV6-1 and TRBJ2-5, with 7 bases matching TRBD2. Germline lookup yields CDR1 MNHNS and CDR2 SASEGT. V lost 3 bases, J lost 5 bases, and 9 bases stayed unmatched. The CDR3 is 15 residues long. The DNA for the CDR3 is TGTGCCAGCAGTGATTCTCTAGCGGTTAAGGAGACCCAGTACTTC. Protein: CASSDSLAVKETQYF.

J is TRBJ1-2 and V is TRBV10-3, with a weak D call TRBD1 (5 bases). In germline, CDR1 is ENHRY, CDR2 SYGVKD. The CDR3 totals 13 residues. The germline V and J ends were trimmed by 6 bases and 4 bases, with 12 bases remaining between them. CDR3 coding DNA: TGTGCCATCAGGACATGGGGGGGCTATGGCTACACCTTC. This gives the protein CAIRTWGGYGYTF.

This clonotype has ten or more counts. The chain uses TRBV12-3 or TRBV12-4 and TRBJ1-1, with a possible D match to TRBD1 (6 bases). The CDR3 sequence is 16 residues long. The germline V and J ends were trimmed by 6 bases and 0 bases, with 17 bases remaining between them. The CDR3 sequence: CASRGGGGVMNTEAFF. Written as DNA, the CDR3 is TGTGCCAGCAGGGGAGGGGGGGGCGTGATGAACACTGAAGCTTTCTTT.

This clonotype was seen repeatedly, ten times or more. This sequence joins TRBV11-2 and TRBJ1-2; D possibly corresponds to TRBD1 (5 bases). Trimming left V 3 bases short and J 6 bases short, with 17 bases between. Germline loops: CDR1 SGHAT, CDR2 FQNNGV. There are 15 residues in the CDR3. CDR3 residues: CASSFTSGSGDGYTF. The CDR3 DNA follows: TGTGCCAGCAGCTTTACATCAGGGTCTGGGGATGGCTACACCTTC.

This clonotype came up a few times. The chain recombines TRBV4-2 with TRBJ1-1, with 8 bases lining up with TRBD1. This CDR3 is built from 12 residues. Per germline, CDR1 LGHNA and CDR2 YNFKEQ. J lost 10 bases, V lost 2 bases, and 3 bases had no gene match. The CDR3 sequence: CASSQTTGVAFF. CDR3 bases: TGTGCCAGCAGCCAAACGACAGGGGTAGCTTTCTTT.

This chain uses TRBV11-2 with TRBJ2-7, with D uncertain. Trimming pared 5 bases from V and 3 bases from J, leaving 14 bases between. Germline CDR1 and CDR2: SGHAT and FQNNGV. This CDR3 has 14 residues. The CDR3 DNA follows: TGTGCCAGCAGCGTGACGAACTCGGACTACGAGCAGTACTTC. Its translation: CASSVTNSDYEQYF.

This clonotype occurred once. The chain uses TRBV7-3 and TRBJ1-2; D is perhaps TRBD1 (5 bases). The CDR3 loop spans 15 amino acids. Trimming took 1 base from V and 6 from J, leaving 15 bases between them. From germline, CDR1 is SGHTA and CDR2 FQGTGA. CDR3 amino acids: CASSLKGRVFDGYTF. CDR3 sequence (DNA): TGTGCCAGCAGCTTAAAGGGCAGGGTGTTTGATGGCTACACCTTC.

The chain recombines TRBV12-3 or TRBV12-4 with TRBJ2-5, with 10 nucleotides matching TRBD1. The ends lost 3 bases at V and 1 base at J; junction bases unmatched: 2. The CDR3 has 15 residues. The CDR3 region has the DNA TGTGCCAGCAGTTTGAGGACAGGGGGCCAAGAGACCCAGTACTTC. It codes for CASSLRTGGQETQYF.

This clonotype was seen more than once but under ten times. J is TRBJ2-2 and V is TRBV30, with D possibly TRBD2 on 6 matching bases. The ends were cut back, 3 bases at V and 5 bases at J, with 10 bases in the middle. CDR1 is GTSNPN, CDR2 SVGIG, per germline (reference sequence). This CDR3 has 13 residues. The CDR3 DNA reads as TGTGCCTGGAGAGCGGGTTCAACCGGGGAGCTGTTTTTT. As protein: CAWRAGSTGELFF.

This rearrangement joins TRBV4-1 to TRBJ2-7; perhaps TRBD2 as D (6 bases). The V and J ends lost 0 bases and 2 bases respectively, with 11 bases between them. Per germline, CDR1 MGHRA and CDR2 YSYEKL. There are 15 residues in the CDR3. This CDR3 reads CASSQDGTETYEQYF. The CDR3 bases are TGCGCCAGCAGCCAAGACGGGACTGAGACCTACGAGCAGTACTTC.

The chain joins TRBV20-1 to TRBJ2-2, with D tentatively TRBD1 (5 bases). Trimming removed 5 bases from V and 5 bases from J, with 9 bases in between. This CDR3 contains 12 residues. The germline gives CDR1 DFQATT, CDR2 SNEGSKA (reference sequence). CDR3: CSAPPGTGELFF. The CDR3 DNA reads TGCAGTGCTCCCCCAGGGACCGGGGAGCTGTTTTTT.

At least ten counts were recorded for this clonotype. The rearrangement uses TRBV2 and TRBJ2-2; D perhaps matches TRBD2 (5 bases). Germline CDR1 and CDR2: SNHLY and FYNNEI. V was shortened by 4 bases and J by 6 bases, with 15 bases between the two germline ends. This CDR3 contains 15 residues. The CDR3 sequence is CASSATPSRAGELFF. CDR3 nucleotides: TGTGCCAGCAGTGCCACGCCTAGCCGGGCCGGGGAGCTGTTTTTT.

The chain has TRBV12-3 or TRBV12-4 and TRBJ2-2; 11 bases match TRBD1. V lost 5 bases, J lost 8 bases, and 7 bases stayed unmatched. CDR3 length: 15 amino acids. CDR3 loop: CASSGDRGKPGELFF. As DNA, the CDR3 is TGTGCCAGCAGTGGGGACAGGGGGAAGCCGGGGGAGCTGTTTTTT.

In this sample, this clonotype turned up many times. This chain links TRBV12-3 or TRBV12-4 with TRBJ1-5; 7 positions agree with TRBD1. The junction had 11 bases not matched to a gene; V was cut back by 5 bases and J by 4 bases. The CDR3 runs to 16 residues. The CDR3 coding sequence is TGTGCCAGCAGTCCCGATATCGACAGGGATAATCAGCCCCAGCATTTT. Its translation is CASSPDIDRDNQPQHF.

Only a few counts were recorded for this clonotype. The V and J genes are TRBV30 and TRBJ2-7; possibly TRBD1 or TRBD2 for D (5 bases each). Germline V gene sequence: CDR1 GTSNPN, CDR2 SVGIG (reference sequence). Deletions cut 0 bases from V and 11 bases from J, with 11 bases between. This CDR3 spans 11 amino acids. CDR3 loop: CAWSVRGQEYF. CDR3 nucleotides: TGTGCCTGGAGTGTACGGGGCCAGGAGTACTTC.